This TCR beta chain comes out of a study of T cell responses to AZD1222 COVID-19 vaccine. V was trimmed by 10 bases and J by 5 bases, leaving 27 bases between them. This CDR3 spans 16 amino acids. Germline V gene sequence: CDR1 SGHTS, CDR2 YDEGEE. TCRdb's copy holds only in-frame clones and misses some; the assay was immunoSEQ multiplex PCR. This table holds 68,000 or so clones, 60% to 85% found once. The chain carries TRBV5-8 and TRBJ1-1; a possible D gene is TRBD1 (5 bases). This sequence was found in an adult in good health. The sample consisted of peripheral blood, taken on day 0 of AZD1222 vaccination. The CDR3 coding sequence is TGTGCCGTCCGCCGGGCGGGGTCGGGGGTGGAGACTGAAGCTTTCTTT. Encoded protein: CAVRRAGSGVETEAFF.